Included here is one TCR beta chain sequence, with context. Per the study methods: For nucleated cells, counts were estimated from reference gene primer amplification. Method: immunoSEQ multiplex PCR; TCRdb's copy keeps in-frame clones and lacks some. V and J calls and clone size are given by that table; D and trimming were obtained from the DNA. The sample shows approximately 46,000 clones, around 88% of them seen only once. The CDR3 runs 17 residues. Germline CDR1 LNHDA, CDR2 SQIVND (reference sequence). Trimming removed 7 bases from V and 1 base from J, with 22 bases in between. This entry belongs to a study of blood T cell repertoires in COVID-19. Whole-study context: Samples representing acute and convalescent COVID-19 were sourced from the United States, Italy and Spain. The cDNA or gDNA used as material had been derived from T cells, B-cell-depleted T cells, or PBMCs.

Sequences were obtained from peripheral blood. The sequence was collected from a human donor in a cohort sampled during active COVID-19. The chain is built from TRBV19 and TRBJ1-1, with D tentatively TRBD1 (6 bases). This CDR3 reads CASKGISGGRGNTEAFF. The CDR3 DNA is TGTGCCAGTAAGGGGATAAGCGGGGGCAGGGGGAACACTGAAGCTTTCTTT.